The 15 T cell receptor beta chains below all came from one sample that was sequenced in a study of CD8 T cells in Susac syndrome. Random-hexamer reverse transcription was applied to about 0.5 to 1 ug RNA. TCRdb re-analysed the immunoSEQ multiplex PCR reads in MiXCR, keeping a single row per CDR3 protein. Of roughly 200,000 distinct CDR3 sequences listed, approximately 95% were seen once; the top ten hold about 0.093%. Source material: CD4+ T cells from PBMCs. The origin of the receptors is a human donor with multiple sclerosis.

As DNA, the CDR3 is TGCAGCGGGCTCTGGGGTGCAACTAATGAAAAACTGTTTTTT. Translated: CSGLWGATNEKLFF. The chain is built from TRBV29-1 and TRBJ1-4; D is ambiguous. V was pared by 7 bases and J by 0 bases, with 12 bases between. Germline V lookup: CDR1 SQVTM, CDR2 ANQGSEA. The CDR3 spans 14 residues.

V is TRBV5-1 and J is TRBJ1-2; D unresolved. Trimming shortened V by 5 bases and J by 5 bases, and 10 bases separated the two germline ends. Germline V gene data show CDR1 as SGHRS and CDR2 as YFSETQ. The CDR3 is 12 residues long. This CDR3 reads CASRSKDYGYTF. The CDR3 DNA sequence: TGCGCCAGCAGGTCGAAGGATTATGGCTACACCTTC.

The chain has TRBV29-1 and TRBJ2-5; 8 bases fit TRBD1. The CDR3 totals 14 residues. J gave up 4 bases and V 0 bases, and 4 bases lay outside the gene matches. CDR1 is SQVTM, CDR2 ANQGSEA, per germline. Here the CDR3 DNA reads TGCAGCGTTGAAGAGGCAGGGGGCGCAGAGACCCAGTACTTC. It is translated as CSVEEAGGAETQYF.

The V and J genes are TRBV7-8 and TRBJ2-5; unclear D gene. CDR1 and CDR2 from the germline V gene are SGHVS and FQNEAQ. There are 16 residues in the CDR3. Trimming took off 5 bases at V and 0 bases at J, with 16 bases between the two ends. The CDR3, as DNA: TGTGCCAGCAGCCCGCTACGTCTCTCGTACCAAGAGACCCAGTACTTC. Translated, it gives CASSPLRLSYQETQYF.

The V gene is TRBV30, the J gene TRBJ2-7; no definite D call. CDR1 and CDR2 (germline): GTSNPN, SVGIG (reference sequence). Trimming took 0 bases from V and 0 from J, leaving 18 bases between them. The CDR3 sequence is 17 residues long. The CDR3 nucleotides read TGTGCCTGGAGTGTACTGGGGAAGGGCTCAAACTCCTACGAGCAGTACTTC. Translating it yields CAWSVLGKGSNSYEQYF. Variable domain in full (rest from reference TRBV30 and TRBJ2-7): SQTIHQWPATLVQPVGSPLSLECTVEGTSNPNLYWYRQAAGRGLQLLFYSVGIGQISSEVPQNLSASRPQDRQFILSSKKLLLSDSGFYLCAWSVLGKGSNSYEQYFGPGTRLTVT.

The chain recombines TRBV30 with TRBJ1-2; possibly TRBD1 for D (5 bases). This CDR3 has 11 amino acids. The V and J ends lost 2 bases and 5 bases respectively, with 6 bases between them. Germline V lookup: CDR1 GTSNPN, CDR2 SVGIG (reference sequence). The CDR3, as DNA: TGTGCCTGGAGTTGGGGGTATGGCTACACCTTC. Translating it yields CAWSWGYGYTF.

The chain combines TRBV29-1 with TRBJ2-7; TRBD2 might be the D (6 bases). V lost 5 bases and J 6 bases, leaving 14 bases between the germline ends. The CDR3 length is 12 residues. The V gene's germline CDR1 is SQVTM and CDR2 ANQGSEA. CDR3 DNA: TGCAGCGTTCAGCCCTTGGGGGGCGAGCAGTACTTC. Protein product: CSVQPLGGEQYF.

The V and J genes are TRBV9 and TRBJ2-7, with 8 bases matching TRBD2. The V segment lost 0 bases and the J segment 2 bases; nucleotides outside the gene matches: 4. CDR3 length: 15 amino acids. Germline CDR1 reads SGDLS; CDR2 reads YYNGEE. CDR3 amino acids: CASSVELAGPYEQYF. CDR3 nucleotides: TGTGCCAGCAGCGTAGAATTAGCGGGGCCCTACGAGCAGTACTTC. Looking up the rest from reference TRBV9 and TRBJ2-7 gives the full variable domain: DSGVTQTPKHLITATGQRVTLRCSPRSGDLSVYWYQQSLDQGLQFLIQYYNGEERAKGNILERFSAQQFPDLHSELNLSSLELGDSALYFCASSVELAGPYEQYFGPGTRLTVT.

This chain uses TRBV5-1 with TRBJ1-1; D is possibly TRBD1 (6 bases). The CDR3 spans 16 residues. Germline V gene data show CDR1 as SGHRS and CDR2 as YFSETQ. The germline V and J ends were trimmed by 0 bases and 1 base, with 13 bases remaining between them. CDR3 sequence (DNA): TGCGCCAGCAGCTTGGCCGGGGGGGCCGGGAACACTGAAGCTTTCTTT. Protein: CASSLAGGAGNTEAFF.

The genes are TRBV7-9 and TRBJ1-2, with TRBD1 matching 8 bases. With 1 base clipped from V and 8 bases from J, the junction kept 6 bases outside the gene matches. The germline V gene has CDR1 SEHNR and CDR2 FQNEAQ (reference sequence). CDR3 length: 14 amino acids. The CDR3: CASSLVDRVIGYTF. CDR3 bases: TGTGCCAGCAGCTTAGTGGACAGGGTGATCGGCTACACCTTC.

This rearrangement joins TRBV21-1 to TRBJ2-7; TRBD2 is the table's D call and was not checked against the DNA. TRBV21-1 is noted as a pseudogene. CDR3 length: 19 residues. The chain's CDR3 is CASSKRNLIIPRTDDEQYF. The DNA for the CDR3 is TGTGCCAGCAGCAAAAGAAACCTAATAATACCCCGGACTGATGACGAGCAGTACTTC.

The J gene is TRBJ2-1, the V gene TRBV12-3 or TRBV12-4; 9 positions match TRBD2. Unmatched junction bases numbered 2, after V lost 2 bases and J lost 3 bases. The length of the CDR3 is 15 residues. The CDR3 is CASSLSSGVYNEQFF. The CDR3 coding sequence is TGTGCCAGCAGTTTATCTAGCGGGGTCTACAATGAGCAGTTCTTC.

The chain recombines TRBV16 with TRBJ1-1, with TRBD1 as a possible D gene (5 bases). Trimming shortened V by 2 bases and J by 4 bases, and 11 bases separated the two germline ends. Per the germline V gene, CDR1 is KGHSY and CDR2 is FQNENV. CDR3 length equals 14 residues. CDR3 sequence reads: CASSQTGRATEAFF. The DNA for the CDR3 is TGTGCCAGCAGCCAAACCGGCAGGGCCACTGAAGCTTTCTTT. The full variable domain, rest sourced from reference TRBV16 and TRBJ1-1, is GEEVAQTPKHLVRGEGQKAKLYCAPIKGHSYVFWYQQVLKNEFKFLISFQNENVFDETGMPKERFSAKCLPNSPCSLEIQATKLEDSAVYFCASSQTGRATEAFFGQGTRLTVV.

The gene calls are TRBV20-1 and TRBJ2-3; 9 bases map to TRBD1. CDR1 is DFQATT, CDR2 SNEGSKA, per germline (reference sequence). V shed 5 bases, J shed 5 bases, and the junction held 11 bases outside the gene matches. The CDR3 has 15 amino acids. CDR3: CSALPGQGGVDTQYF. The CDR3 nucleotides are TGCAGTGCTCTTCCGGGACAGGGAGGGGTAGATACGCAGTATTTT.

The chain is built from TRBV29-1 and TRBJ1-2; D is uncertain. The germline V gene has CDR1 SQVTM and CDR2 ANQGSEA. The V gene lost 3 bases and the J gene lost 4 bases, with 9 bases spanning the gap. The CDR3 extends over 12 amino acids. Here the CDR3 reads CSVESSLYGYTF. The CDR3 bases are TGCAGCGTTGAGTCCAGCCTCTATGGCTACACCTTC.